These 25 T cell receptor beta chains share one sample of origin, sequenced in a study of blood T cell repertoires in COVID-19 (dated by TCRdb to 2020 to 2022). The receptor library was made with the immunoSEQ multiplex PCR assay. Not all clones reach the TCRdb copy of this immuneACCESS table, which keeps in-frame sequences only. Checked studies attribute under half of the gap to unresolved V genes and leave the rest unexplained. The sample contains approximately 400,000 clones, around 87% of them found a single time. 1% to 1.5% of the sample belongs to the ten largest clones. Input material: PBMCs or T cells enriched from blood (not recorded which). Receptor source: a young man who had recovered from COVID-19.

This sequence joins TRBV15 and TRBJ2-7; D may be TRBD2 (6 bases). From germline, CDR1 is LNHNV and CDR2 YYDKDF (reference sequence). V was trimmed by 0 bases and J by 7 bases, leaving 7 bases between them. This CDR3 comprises 12 residues. CDR3 coding DNA: TGTGCCACCAGCAGAGATGGGGGGGAGCAGTACTTC. Its translation: CATSRDGGEQYF.

The J gene is TRBJ2-7, the V gene TRBV7-6; 10 bases are shared with TRBD2. Trimming at V came to 5 bases and at J to 5 bases, leaving 9 bases not matched to a gene. Looked up from germline, CDR1 is SGHVS and CDR2 is FNYEAQ. The length of the CDR3 is 15 residues. In DNA form, the CDR3 reads TGTGCCAGCAGCAGAAGCGGGGGGGATTACAACGAGCAGTACTTC. Translating it yields CASSRSGGDYNEQYF.

The genes are TRBV19 and TRBJ1-3; 8 nucleotides line up with TRBD1. Losses at the gene ends were 3 bases for V and 4 bases for J; bases not matched to a gene: 11. Germline V lookup: CDR1 LNHDA, CDR2 SQIVND (reference sequence). The CDR3 loop spans 17 amino acids. The CDR3: CASSMTGDRSSGNTIYF. The DNA of the CDR3 is TGTGCCAGTAGTATGACCGGGGACAGGTCTTCCGGAAACACCATATATTTT.

The chain carries TRBV30 and TRBJ1-6; no firm D call. Trimming removed 0 bases at V and 6 bases at J, with 6 bases between. The germline gives CDR1 GTSNPN, CDR2 SVGIG (reference sequence). The CDR3 totals 13 residues. The CDR3 sequence is CAWSVVSNSPLHF. CDR3 DNA sequence: TGTGCCTGGAGTGTAGTCAGTAATTCACCCCTCCACTTT.

CDR3 loop: CASSGTLVGTEAFF. In DNA form, the CDR3 reads TGTGCCAGCAGCGGGACTCTCGTAGGCACTGAAGCTTTCTTT. The chain carries TRBV6-6 and TRBJ1-1; tentatively, D is TRBD1 (5 bases). This CDR3 has 14 amino acids. In germline, CDR1 is MNHNY, CDR2 SVGAGI (reference sequence). Trimming left V 6 bases short and J 4 bases short, with 15 bases between.

The chain is built from TRBV6-5 and TRBJ2-3, with D tentatively TRBD1 (5 bases). The ends were cut back, 10 bases at V and 1 base at J, with 12 bases in the middle. From germline, CDR1 is MNHEY and CDR2 SVGAGI. The CDR3 is 13 amino acids. The CDR3 bases are TGTGCCACCTCTTGGGGCGGCACAGATACGCAGTATTTT. It is translated as CATSWGGTDTQYF.

The CDR3 spells CASSFDVGPYNEQFF. The CDR3 nucleotides read TGCGCCAGCAGCTTCGACGTGGGGCCCTACAATGAGCAGTTCTTC. The gene calls are TRBV5-1 and TRBJ2-1, with D tentatively TRBD1 (5 bases). CDR1 SGHRS and CDR2 YFSETQ come from the germline V gene. With 2 bases removed from V and 2 bases from J, the gap between germline ends came to 11 bases. The CDR3 runs 15 residues.

Worth noting for this clone: This CDR3 is also generated by other DNA sequences in the sample. This chain links TRBV19 with TRBJ1-5, with D possibly matching TRBD1 (5 bases). The CDR3 runs 13 residues. The germline gives CDR1 LNHDA, CDR2 SQIVND (reference sequence). V lost 5 bases and J lost 2, with 7 bases in between. The CDR3 here is CASSEQGNQPQHF. In nucleotides, the CDR3 is TGTGCCAGTAGTGAACAGGGCAATCAGCCCCAGCATTTT.

This clone was detected only a few times. The chain recombines TRBV27 with TRBJ1-1, with 8 bases aligning to TRBD1. Germline assignment: CDR1 MNHEY and CDR2 SMNVEV (reference sequence). Trimming at V came to 6 bases and at J to 4 bases, leaving 10 bases not matched to a gene. The CDR3 length is 15 residues. The CDR3 bases are TGTGCCAGCAGCCGAGGGATCAGGGGGCTCACTGAAGCTTTCTTT. Protein product: CASSRGIRGLTEAFF.

The rearrangement links TRBV12-5 to TRBJ1-5, with D possibly being TRBD1 (5 bases). V was pared by 2 bases and J by 0 bases, with 17 bases between. The CDR3 has 18 residues. From germline, CDR1 is LGHNT and CDR2 FRNRAP. The CDR3 DNA sequence: TGTGCTAGTGGTTTGATCCTACAGGATCTCAATAGCAATCAGCCCCAGCATTTT. It yields the protein CASGLILQDLNSNQPQHF.

V usage is TRBV6-1 and J usage is TRBJ1-1; unclear D gene. Germline CDR1 reads MNHNS; CDR2 reads SASEGT. The CDR3 sequence is 16 residues long. V was clipped by 3 bases and J by 0 bases, with 14 bases between them. As DNA, the CDR3 is TGTGCCAGCAGTGATGGAGGGTCTAGAATGAACACTGAAGCTTTCTTT. Translation: CASSDGGSRMNTEAFF.

The chain uses TRBV4-1 and TRBJ1-2; D is ambiguous. V was shortened by 0 bases and J by 4 bases, with 12 bases between the two germline ends. Germline V lookup: CDR1 MGHRA, CDR2 YSYEKL. The length of the CDR3 is 15 residues. The CDR3: CASSQEVQAFYGYTF. The CDR3 DNA reads as TGCGCCAGCAGCCAAGAAGTCCAAGCCTTCTATGGCTACACCTTC.

This rearrangement joins TRBV18 to TRBJ1-3, with D tentatively TRBD1 (5 bases). Germline V gives CDR1 KGHSH, CDR2 LQKENI. Trimming pared 6 bases from V and 0 bases from J, leaving 12 bases between. This CDR3 contains 15 residues. As DNA, the CDR3 is TGTGCCAGCTCGAGTGACAGCAGCTCTGGAAACACCATATATTTT. It yields the protein CASSSDSSSGNTIYF.

For the CDR3, the DNA is TGTGCCATCAGGGGGACTAGCGGGGACCCAGATACGCAGTATTTT. Amino acids: CAIRGTSGDPDTQYF. The chain employs TRBV10-3 and TRBJ2-3; TRBD2 agrees at 13 bases. V was clipped by 6 bases and J by 4 bases; unmatched bases: 4. Germline-derived CDR1 and CDR2 are ENHRY and SYGVKD. This CDR3 spans 15 amino acids.

J is TRBJ2-3 and V is TRBV10-3; 9 nucleotides align to TRBD1. The CDR3 spans 15 residues. Trimming cost V 10 bases and J 0 bases; bases outside gene matches: 8. CDR1 is ENHRY, CDR2 SYGVKD, per germline. The CDR3 DNA reads as TGTGCCACGGGACAGGGAGATATTAGCACAGATACGCAGTATTTT. Its protein product is CATGQGDISTDTQYF.

The V and J genes are TRBV7-9 and TRBJ1-1, with 7 bases matching TRBD1. Per germline, CDR1 SEHNR and CDR2 FQNEAQ (reference sequence). There are 12 residues in the CDR3. V dropped 4 bases and J dropped 8; count of bases not matched to a gene: 4. The CDR3 nucleotides are TGTGCCAGCAGCTCCCCGGGACAGGAAGCTTTCTTT. Protein: CASSSPGQEAFF.

This clone was observed a single time. This chain links TRBV9 with TRBJ2-1, with D possibly being TRBD1 (6 bases). This CDR3 is 15 amino acids long. The V gene lost 1 base and the J gene lost 5 bases, with 13 bases spanning the gap. Germline V CDR1 and CDR2: SGDLS, YYNGEE. CDR3 loop: CASSVRGNGNNEQFF. The CDR3 bases are TGTGCCAGCAGCGTAAGGGGGAATGGGAACAATGAGCAGTTCTTC.

This clone was detected only a few times. The gene calls are TRBV10-3 and TRBJ2-2, with 7 bases identical to TRBD2. The junction had 11 bases not matched to a gene; V was cut back by 10 bases and J by 3 bases. The CDR3 is 15 residues long. Germline CDR1 reads ENHRY; CDR2 reads SYGVKD. The CDR3, as DNA: TGTGCCACCACCCCGGGTAGCGGGCACACCGGGGAGCTGTTTTTT. This translates into CATTPGSGHTGELFF.

V is TRBV2 and J is TRBJ1-5, with D unclear. CDR3 length: 13 amino acids. Germline-derived CDR1 and CDR2 are SNHLY and FYNNEI. V lost 4 bases and J lost 7, with 11 bases in between. The CDR3 DNA sequence: TGTGCCAGCAGTGCGGGAATGATCCAGCCCCAGCATTTT. Amino acids: CASSAGMIQPQHF.

The rearrangement uses TRBV7-9 and TRBJ1-2, with D perhaps TRBD1 (6 bases). Germline V gene data show CDR1 as SEHNR and CDR2 as FQNEAQ (reference sequence). Trimming removed 4 bases from V and 5 bases from J, with 17 bases in between. The CDR3 is 15 amino acids. CDR3: CASSSGQTPIYGYTF. The CDR3 DNA is TGTGCCAGCAGCTCAGGACAGACACCGATTTATGGCTACACCTTC.

The chain combines TRBV24-1 with TRBJ2-3; 10 nucleotides agree with TRBD1. With V trimmed by 7 bases and J by 4 bases, 7 bases remained unmatched. The CDR3 length is 15 residues. Per germline, CDR1 KGHDR and CDR2 SFDVKD. The CDR3 region has the DNA TGTGCCACCAGCTCGGGGGACAGGGGTGCAGATACGCAGTATTTT. This codes for CATSSGDRGADTQYF.

The chain employs TRBV27 and TRBJ1-1, with D tentatively TRBD1 (6 bases). V lost 1 base and J 3 bases, leaving 9 bases between the germline ends. The germline gives CDR1 MNHEY, CDR2 SMNVEV (reference sequence). The CDR3 contains 14 residues. CDR3 region: CASSLFSGDTEAFF. The CDR3 nucleotides read TGTGCCAGCAGTTTATTTTCAGGGGACACTGAAGCTTTCTTT.

The chain recombines TRBV5-1 with TRBJ2-2; TRBD2 matches 9 bases. CDR1 is SGHRS, CDR2 YFSETQ, per germline. The CDR3 has 16 amino acids. Losses at the gene ends were 2 bases for V and 4 bases for J; bases not matched to a gene: 6. For the CDR3, the DNA is TGCGCCAGCAGCTTCTATAGCGGGGGCCCCACCGGGGAGCTGTTTTTT. Amino acid sequence: CASSFYSGGPTGELFF.

The chain uses TRBV5-8 and TRBJ2-1, with TRBD1 matching over 9 bases. The CDR3 has 15 amino acids. The J segment lost 7 bases and the V segment lost 4 bases, leaving 9 bases of the junction unmatched. Looked up from germline, CDR1 is SGHTS and CDR2 is YDEGEE. CDR3 nucleotides: TGTGCCAGCAGCCCCCGACAGGGGGTGGGGAATGAGCAGTTCTTC. This translates into CASSPRQGVGNEQFF.

V usage is TRBV18 and J usage is TRBJ1-1, with 7 bases fitting TRBD1. V lost 5 bases to trimming and J lost 3 bases; unmatched junction nucleotides: 9. CDR1 is KGHSH, CDR2 LQKENI, per germline. The CDR3 consists of 15 residues. In nucleotides, the CDR3 is TGTGCCAGCTCAATTACCTATACAGGGGACACTGAAGCTTTCTTT. Protein sequence: CASSITYTGDTEAFF.